The rows below give T cell receptor beta chains drawn from one sample of a study of blood T cell repertoires in COVID-19. The data were produced by immunoSEQ multiplex PCR, yet TCRdb's version contains in-frame clones alone and is incomplete. Here the sample spans 250,000 to 300,000 clones, 86% being singletons. The sequencing input was peripheral blood. The receptors come from a man younger than 35 with active or convalescent COVID-19. The CDR3 runs from the conserved cysteine through the conserved F or W. The D gene is left open where the match is weak. Size tells how often a clone was seen (once, few, many) or the class of an expanded clone, and some rows leave it out.

clone size	V gene	D gene	J gene	CDR3 DNA	CDR3 protein
-	TRBV29-1	TRBD1	TRBJ1-1	TGCAGCGTAGACGCGACAGGGGCGAACACTGAAGCTTTCTTT	CSVDATGANTEAFF
-	TRBV28	-	TRBJ1-1	TGTGCCAGCACCATAAACGGGGGTGAAGCTTTCTTT	CASTINGGEAFF
-	TRBV5-6	TRBD2	TRBJ2-7	TGTGCCAGCAGCCCCCGAGGTTTGGCGGGAGGGCCGGTAAACTACGAGCAGTACTTC	CASSPRGLAGGPVNYEQYF
-	TRBV6-5	TRBD1	TRBJ1-1	TGTGCCAGCAGGTCGACAGGGATGAACACTGAAGCTTTCTTT	CASRSTGMNTEAFF
-	TRBV5-1	TRBD2	TRBJ2-3	TGCGCCAGCAGCTTGAGTTATCGGGGGACTAGCGGGGGCAGGTATACGCAGTATTTT	CASSLSYRGTSGGRYTQYF
-	TRBV7-3	-	TRBJ1-1	TGTGCCAGCAGCTTCCAGGGTAGGGACACTGAAGCTTTCTTT	CASSFQGRDTEAFF
-	TRBV4-1	TRBD1	TRBJ1-2	TGCGCCAGCAGCTACAGGGGGCCGGATGGCTACACCTTC	CASSYRGPDGYTF
-	TRBV11-2	TRBD2	TRBJ2-7	TGTGCCAGCAGCCCCCACTCTAGCGGGGGGCGGGACGAGCAGTACTTC	CASSPHSSGGRDEQYF
-	TRBV19	-	TRBJ1-3	TGTGCCAGTAGTATACAAGGAGGAGGCGCTGGAAACACCATATATTTT	CASSIQGGGAGNTIYF
once	TRBV18	-	TRBJ2-5	TGTGCCAGCTCACCACCGAACAGAGTCCAAGAGACCCAGTACTTC	CASSPPNRVQETQYF
-	TRBV7-3	-	TRBJ2-1	TGTGCCAGCAGCTTAGGAGTCGACAATGAGCAGTTCTTC	CASSLGVDNEQFF
-	TRBV19	-	TRBJ1-5	TGTGCCAGTAGCCAAGCCTCCAATCAGCCCCAGCATTTT	CASSQASNQPQHF
-	TRBV30	TRBD1	TRBJ1-2	TGTGCCTGGAGTAGGACAGGCCCCTGGGGCTACACCTTC	CAWSRTGPWGYTF
-	TRBV25-1	TRBD1	TRBJ1-6	TGTGCCAGCAGTGCAGGGACAGGGGCCTCACCCCTCCACTTT	CASSAGTGASPLHF
-	TRBV7-3	-	TRBJ2-2	TGTGCCAGCAGCCGACAGGTTGACGGGGAGCTGTTTTTT	CASSRQVDGELFF
-	TRBV6-5	TRBD1	TRBJ2-7	TGTGCCAGCAGCGAGGGGGGGACAGGGTACTACGAGCAGTACTTC	CASSEGGTGYYEQYF
-	TRBV25-1	-	TRBJ2-3	TGTGCCGGCTCTACGGGGGTGATGCAGTATTTT	CAGSTGVMQYF
-	TRBV10-2	-	TRBJ2-7	TGCGCCAGCACTAAAGGGGCCCAACCCTTCAGTGGAGAGCAGTACTTC	CASTKGAQPFSGEQYF
-	TRBV15	-	TRBJ1-2	TGTGCCACCAGCAGAGAAGCAGCAGGAAACTATGGCTACACCTTC	CATSREAAGNYGYTF
-	TRBV18	TRBD1	TRBJ1-1	TGTGCCAGCTCACTGACAGGGGCCACTGAAGCTTTCTTT	CASSLTGATEAFF
-	TRBV6-4	-	TRBJ2-1	TGTGCCAGCAGCTCACTAGCCTCAACATCCTACAATGAGCAGTTCTTC	CASSSLASTSYNEQFF
-	TRBV6-5	TRBD1	TRBJ1-6	TGTGCCAGCAGTCGACCTACCGGGACAGACTTCCACTTT	CASSRPTGTDFHF
-	TRBV24-1	TRBD2	TRBJ2-7	TGTGCCACCGGGGGGGGGACGGACGGGCTGCAGTACTTC	CATGGGTDGLQYF
-	TRBV30	-	TRBJ1-1	TGTGCCGGCTTCAGGGGCGGTACTGAAGCTTTCTTT	CAGFRGGTEAFF
-	TRBV30	-	TRBJ1-3	TGTGCCTTGACAGTAACCAACTCTGGAAACACCATATATTTT	CALTVTNSGNTIYF
-	TRBV19	-	TRBJ2-1	TGTGCCAGTAGTATAACGTCCGGGAAGAATTACAATGAGCAGTTCTTC	CASSITSGKNYNEQFF